This TCR beta chain stems from a study of T cell changes during pregnancy in multiple sclerosis. From germline, CDR1 is SGHDN and CDR2 FVKESK. The CDR3 is made up of 19 amino acids. V dropped 1 base and J dropped 3; count of bases not matched to a gene: 15. Produced via immunoSEQ multiplex PCR; TCRdb's table is partial and in-frame only. The profile shows under 40,000 clones, approximately 87% of them singletons. V and J are TRBV14 and TRBJ2-3; 8 nucleotides align to TRBD1. The sequencing used CD8+ T cells from peripheral blood mononuclear cells, collected after pregnancy. The TCR sequence derives from a female donor with multiple sclerosis, enrolled in a pregnancy study. The CDR3 loop is CASSQARGRDRRGTDTQYF. CDR3 sequence (DNA): TGTGCCAGCAGCCAAGCCAGGGGGCGCGACCGTAGGGGGACAGATACGCAGTATTTT.